This entry concerns a single T cell receptor (beta chain). This sample was included in a study of blood T cell repertoires in COVID-19. At the level of the study: Acute and convalescent COVID-19 samples came from the United States, Italy and Spain. T cells, B-cell-depleted T cells, or PBMCs supplied cDNA or gDNA.

Measured with immunoSEQ multiplex PCR; TCRdb has only the in-frame clones, and not every one. The sample has roughly 300,000 clones; approximately 85% are singletons. Sequenced: peripheral blood. This clonotype was obtained from a human donor in a cohort sampled during active COVID-19.

CDR3 residues: CSVVTTTFTGSTEAFF. The CDR3 DNA is TGCAGCGTTGTCACGACAACTTTTACAGGGTCCACTGAAGCTTTCTTT. The chain couples TRBV29-1 to TRBJ1-1, with TRBD1 as a possible D gene (6 bases). The CDR3 contains 16 residues. Germline CDR1 and CDR2: SQVTM and ANQGSEA. With 4 bases removed from V and 4 bases from J, the gap between germline ends came to 22 bases. Complete variable domain (other parts from reference TRBV29-1 and TRBJ1-1): SAVISQKPSRDICQRGTSLTIQCQVDSQVTMMFWYRQQPGQSLTLIATANQGSEATYESGFVIDKFPISRPNLTFSTLTVSNMSPEDSSIYLCSVVTTTFTGSTEAFFGQGTRLTVV.